Below, one T cell receptor beta chain is given with its context. Germline lookup yields CDR1 LNHDA and CDR2 SQIVND (reference sequence). The V end lost 2 bases, the J end lost 7 bases, and 15 bases lay between the germline ends. This CDR3 has 14 residues. This sample was included in a study of control samples from healthy donors and cancer patients. The assay was immunoSEQ multiplex PCR, and TCRdb's table has in-frame clones only and misses some. The table shows about 150,000 clones, with around 94% occurring only once. The material sequenced was blood. This receptor was obtained from a woman aged 18-35 years in good health. The chain carries TRBV19 and TRBJ2-7; D tentatively fits TRBD1 or TRBD2 (5 bases each). The CDR3 spells CASSISGGSTEQYF. Written as DNA, the CDR3 is TGTGCCAGTAGTATATCTGGGGGATCTACGGAGCAGTACTTC.